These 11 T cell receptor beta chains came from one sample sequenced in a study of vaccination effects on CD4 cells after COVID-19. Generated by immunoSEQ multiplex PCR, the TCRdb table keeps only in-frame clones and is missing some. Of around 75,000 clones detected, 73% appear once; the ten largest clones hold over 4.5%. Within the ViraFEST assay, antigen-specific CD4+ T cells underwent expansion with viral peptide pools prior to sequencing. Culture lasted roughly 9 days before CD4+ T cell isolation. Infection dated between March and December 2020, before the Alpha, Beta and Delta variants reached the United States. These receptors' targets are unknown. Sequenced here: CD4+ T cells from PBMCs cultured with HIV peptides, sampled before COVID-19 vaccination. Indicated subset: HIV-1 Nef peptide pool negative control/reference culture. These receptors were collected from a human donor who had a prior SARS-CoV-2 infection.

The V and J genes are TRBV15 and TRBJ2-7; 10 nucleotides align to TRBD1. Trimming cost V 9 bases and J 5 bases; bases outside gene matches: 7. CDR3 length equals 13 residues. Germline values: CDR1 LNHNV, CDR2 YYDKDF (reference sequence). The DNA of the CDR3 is TGTGCCACAACCGGGACAGGGGACCACGAGCAGTACTTC. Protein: CATTGTGDHEQYF. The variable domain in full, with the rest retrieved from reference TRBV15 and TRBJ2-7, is DAMVIQNPRYQVTQFGKPVTLSCSQTLNHNVMYWYQQKSSQAPKLLFHYYDKDFNNEADTPDNFQSRRPNTSFCFLDIRSPGLGDTAMYLCATTGTGDHEQYFGPGTRLTVT.

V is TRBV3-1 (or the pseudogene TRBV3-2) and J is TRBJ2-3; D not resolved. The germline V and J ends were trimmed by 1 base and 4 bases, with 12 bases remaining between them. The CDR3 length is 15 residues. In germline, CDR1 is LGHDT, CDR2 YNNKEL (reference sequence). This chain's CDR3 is CASSQVAGWADTQYF. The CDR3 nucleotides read TGTGCCAGCAGCCAAGTCGCCGGCTGGGCAGATACGCAGTATTTT.

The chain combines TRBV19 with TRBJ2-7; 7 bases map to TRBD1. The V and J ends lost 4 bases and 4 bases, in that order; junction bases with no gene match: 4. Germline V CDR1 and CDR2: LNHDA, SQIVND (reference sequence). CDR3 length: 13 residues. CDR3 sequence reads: CASSTQQGYEQYF. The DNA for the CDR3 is TGTGCCAGTAGTACTCAACAGGGGTACGAGCAGTACTTC.

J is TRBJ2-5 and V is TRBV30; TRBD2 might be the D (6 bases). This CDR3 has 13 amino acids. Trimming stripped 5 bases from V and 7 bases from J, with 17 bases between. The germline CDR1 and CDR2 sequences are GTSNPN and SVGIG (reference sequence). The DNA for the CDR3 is TGTGCCTGGGGGGGGTCCAACACCGGGACCCAGTACTTC. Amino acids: CAWGGSNTGTQYF. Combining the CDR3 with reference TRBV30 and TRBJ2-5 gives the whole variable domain SQTIHQWPATLVQPVGSPLSLECTVEGTSNPNLYWYRQAAGRGLQLLFYSVGIGQISSEVPQNLSASRPQDRQFILSSKKLLLSDSGFYLCAWGGSNTGTQYFGPGTRLLVL.

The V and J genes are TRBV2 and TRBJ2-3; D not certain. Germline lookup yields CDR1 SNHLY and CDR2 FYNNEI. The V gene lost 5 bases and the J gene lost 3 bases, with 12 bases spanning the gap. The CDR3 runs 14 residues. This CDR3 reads CASSPTTDTDTQYF. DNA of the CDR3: TGTGCCAGCAGTCCTACGACTGATACAGATACGCAGTATTTT.

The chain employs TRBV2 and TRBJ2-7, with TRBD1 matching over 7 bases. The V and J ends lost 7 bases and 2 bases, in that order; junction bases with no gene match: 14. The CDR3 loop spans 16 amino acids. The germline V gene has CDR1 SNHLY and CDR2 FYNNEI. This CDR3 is CASTPTTGFRTYEQYF. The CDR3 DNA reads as TGTGCCAGCACCCCAACGACAGGGTTTCGAACCTACGAGCAGTACTTC.

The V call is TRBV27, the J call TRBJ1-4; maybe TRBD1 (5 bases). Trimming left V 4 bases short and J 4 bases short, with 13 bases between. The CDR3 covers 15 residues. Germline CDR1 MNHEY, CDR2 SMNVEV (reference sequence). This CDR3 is CASSSAGGGNEKLFF. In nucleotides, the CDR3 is TGTGCCAGCAGTTCCGCGGGGGGGGGTAATGAAAAACTGTTTTTT.

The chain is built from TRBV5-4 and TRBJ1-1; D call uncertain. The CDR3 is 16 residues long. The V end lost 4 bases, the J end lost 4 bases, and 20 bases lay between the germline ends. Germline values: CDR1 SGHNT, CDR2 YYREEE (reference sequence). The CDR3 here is CASSKGAEGLGTEAFF. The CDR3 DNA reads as TGTGCCAGCAGCAAGGGCGCGGAAGGTCTGGGCACTGAAGCTTTCTTT.

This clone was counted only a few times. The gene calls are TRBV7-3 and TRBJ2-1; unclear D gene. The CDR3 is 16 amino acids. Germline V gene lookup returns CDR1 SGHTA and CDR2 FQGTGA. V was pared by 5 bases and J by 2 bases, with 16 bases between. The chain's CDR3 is CASSQTLPTTYNEQFF. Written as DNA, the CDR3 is TGTGCCAGCAGCCAGACCCTACCGACAACCTACAATGAGCAGTTCTTC.

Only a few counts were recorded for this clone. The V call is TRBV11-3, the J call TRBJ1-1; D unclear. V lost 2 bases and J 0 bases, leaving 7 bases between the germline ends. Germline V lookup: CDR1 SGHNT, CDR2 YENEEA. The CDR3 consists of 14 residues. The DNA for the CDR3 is TGTGCCAGCAGCTTAAGACAAGTGAACACTGAAGCTTTCTTT. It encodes CASSLRQVNTEAFF.

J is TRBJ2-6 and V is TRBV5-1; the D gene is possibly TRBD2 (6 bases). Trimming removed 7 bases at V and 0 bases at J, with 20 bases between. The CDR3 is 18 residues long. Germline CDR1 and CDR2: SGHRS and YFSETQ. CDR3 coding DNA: TGCGCCAGCGAAAGCTTGGAGGGACGCCGCTCTGGGGCCAACGTCCTGACTTTC. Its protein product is CASESLEGRRSGANVLTF.